What follows are 23 T cell receptor beta chains derived from one specimen sequenced in a study of cytomegalovirus exposure and HLA in healthy donors. This PCR relied on a set of 60 Vbeta primers and 13 Jbeta primers. TCRdb keeps only in-frame clones here, not all; method: immunoSEQ multiplex PCR. The data contain about 150,000 clones, about three fifths of them seen just once; the ten biggest clones take up over 2.5%. The sequenced sample was PBMCs. The receptor set was obtained from a woman aged 25 to 45 in good health and CMV-seropositive.

The chain uses TRBV11-3 and TRBJ1-5; D is unclear. Trimming pared 5 bases from V and 9 bases from J, leaving 17 bases between. The CDR3 has 14 amino acids. CDR1 and CDR2 (germline): SGHNT, YENEEA. CDR3 in DNA: TGTGCCAGCAGCCAAGCCCTTCCGAGGAGGCCCCAGCATTTT. This gives the protein CASSQALPRRPQHF. Complete variable domain (other parts from reference TRBV11-3 and TRBJ1-5): EAGVVQSPRYKIIEKKQPVAFWCNPISGHNTLYWYLQNLGQGPELLIRYENEEAVDDSQLPKDRFSAERLKGVDSTLKIQPAELGDSAVYLCASSQALPRRPQHFGDGTRLSIL.

The chain couples TRBV9 to TRBJ1-1; no reliable D call. Germline CDR1 reads SGDLS; CDR2 reads YYNGEE. The CDR3 covers 14 residues. Deletions cut 4 bases from V and 1 base from J, with 11 bases between. As DNA, the CDR3 is TGTGCCAGCAGCCCCTCCCGAGAGAACACTGAAGCTTTCTTT. Translation: CASSPSRENTEAFF.

This clone was detected only a few times. J is TRBJ1-2 and V is TRBV7-9; TRBD1 matches 12 bases. CDR1 SEHNR and CDR2 FQNEAQ come from the germline V gene (reference sequence). The CDR3 contains 14 residues. V was pared by 6 bases and J by 14 bases, with 13 bases of the junction left unmatched. CDR3 region: CASSPPGQGAEGTF. DNA for the CDR3: TGTGCCAGCAGTCCGCCGGGACAGGGGGCCGAAGGGACCTTC.

A few counts support this clone. The J gene is TRBJ1-4, the V gene TRBV30; TRBD1 might be the D (5 bases). Trimming removed 2 bases at V and 7 bases at J, with 8 bases between. The CDR3 contains 12 residues. In germline, CDR1 is GTSNPN, CDR2 SVGIG (reference sequence). This chain's CDR3 is CAWSYRSEKLFF. The CDR3 DNA is TGTGCCTGGAGTTACAGGAGTGAAAAACTGTTTTTT.

The chain employs TRBV29-1 and TRBJ1-2; D may be TRBD1 (5 bases). The CDR3 has 12 residues. The germline gives CDR1 SQVTM, CDR2 ANQGSEA. Trimming took off 6 bases at V and 5 bases at J, with 13 bases between the two ends. CDR3 in DNA: TGCAGCGTCGCGGCGGGACTGTATGGCTACACCTTC. It translates to CSVAAGLYGYTF.

This clone appeared a few times. This rearrangement joins TRBV7-2 to TRBJ2-1; the D is unclear. Trimming left V 2 bases short and J 9 bases short, with 11 bases between. The germline V gene has CDR1 SGHTA and CDR2 FQGNSA. The CDR3 loop spans 13 amino acids. The CDR3 reads CASSLTPSSEQFF. CDR3 coding DNA: TGTGCCAGCAGCTTAACCCCCTCGAGTGAGCAGTTCTTC.

Here the CDR3 DNA reads TGCAGCTCCGGGGAGGGGCGCTCTGGGGCCAACGTCCTGACTTTC. Amino acids: CSSGEGRSGANVLTF. This sequence joins TRBV29-1 and TRBJ2-6, with 7 bases matching TRBD2. There are 15 residues in the CDR3. CDR1 and CDR2 from the germline V gene are SQVTM and ANQGSEA. V lost 8 bases to trimming and J lost 0 bases; unmatched junction nucleotides: 7.

Only a few counts were recorded for this clone. The chain carries TRBV28 and TRBJ2-7, with 9 bases that match TRBD1. Germline V gives CDR1 MDHEN, CDR2 SYDVKM. Trimming removed 6 bases from V and 1 base from J; junction bases left unmatched: 7. The CDR3 has 15 residues. The CDR3 DNA reads TGTGCCAGCAGCACTCCGGGACAGGGATCCTACGAGCAGTACTTC. This codes for CASSTPGQGSYEQYF.

This clone showed up just a few times. The rearrangement uses TRBV27 and TRBJ2-3; maybe TRBD1 (6 bases). Trimming pared 8 bases from V and 0 bases from J, leaving 12 bases between. The CDR3 length is 14 residues. The germline CDR1 and CDR2 sequences are MNHEY and SMNVEV (reference sequence). CDR3 bases: TGTGCCAGCGCAGGGGCAGCTAGCACAGATACGCAGTATTTT. This sequence encodes CASAGAASTDTQYF.

This chain joins TRBV10-2 and TRBJ2-3, with a tentative D call TRBD2 (5 bases). V was trimmed by 6 bases and J by 2 bases, leaving 15 bases between them. Looked up from germline, CDR1 is WSHSY and CDR2 is SAAADI. The CDR3 contains 15 residues. CDR3 in DNA: TGCGCCAGCAGCAGACTACAGCGGAACACAGATACGCAGTATTTT. Protein sequence: CASSRLQRNTDTQYF.

The chain combines TRBV19 with TRBJ2-5; the match to TRBD1 covers 8 bases. The J segment lost 4 bases and the V segment lost 6 bases, leaving 10 bases of the junction unmatched. The CDR3 is made up of 15 amino acids. CDR1 is LNHDA, CDR2 SQIVND, per germline (reference sequence). This chain's CDR3 is CASSISLTGGETQYF. DNA of the CDR3: TGTGCCAGTAGCATCTCACTAACAGGGGGAGAGACCCAGTACTTC.

The genes are TRBV2 and TRBJ1-4; TRBD1 matches 8 bases. The CDR3 is made up of 15 amino acids. The germline V gene has CDR1 SNHLY and CDR2 FYNNEI. Germline trimming cut 8 bases from V and 5 bases from J; bases unmatched to any gene: 10. CDR3 residues: CASGAGGGYNEKLFF. The CDR3 region has the DNA TGTGCCAGCGGCGCAGGGGGCGGATACAATGAAAAACTGTTTTTT.

This chain connects TRBV7-9 to TRBJ1-2, with 8 positions matching TRBD1. CDR1 and CDR2 (germline): SEHNR, FQNEAQ (reference sequence). This CDR3 contains 14 residues. With V trimmed by 3 bases and J by 7 bases, 7 bases remained unmatched. Here the CDR3 reads CASSLDRVGFGYTF. CDR3 DNA: TGTGCCAGCAGCTTGGACAGGGTGGGTTTTGGCTACACCTTC.

The genes are TRBV19 and TRBJ2-1, with D possibly TRBD2 on 6 matching bases. Germline V gene sequence: CDR1 LNHDA, CDR2 SQIVND (reference sequence). The CDR3 sequence is 14 residues long. Deletions cut 3 bases from V and 4 bases from J, with 10 bases between. The CDR3 here is CASSITSLYNEQFF. CDR3 DNA sequence: TGTGCCAGTAGTATCACTAGCTTATACAATGAGCAGTTCTTC.

The rearrangement links TRBV5-1 to TRBJ2-7; perhaps TRBD2 as D (5 bases). V was pared by 0 bases and J by 4 bases, with 14 bases between. Germline V gene sequence: CDR1 SGHRS, CDR2 YFSETQ. CDR3 length: 15 amino acids. As DNA, the CDR3 is TGCGCCAGCAGCTTGGGTGGGAGATTCGGATACGAGCAGTACTTC. It is translated as CASSLGGRFGYEQYF.

This chain uses TRBV6-5 with TRBJ2-3, with 8 bases that match TRBD2. The V segment lost 2 bases and the J segment 3 bases; nucleotides outside the gene matches: 7. The CDR3 has 16 residues. The germline CDR1 and CDR2 sequences are MNHEY and SVGAGI. The CDR3 DNA reads as TGTGCCAGCAGTTACCGTCGCGGGGGGCAGACAGATACGCAGTATTTT. Protein product: CASSYRRGGQTDTQYF.

This rearrangement joins TRBV6-5 to TRBJ1-4; no clear D gene. The CDR3 runs to 14 residues. Per germline, CDR1 MNHEY and CDR2 SVGAGI. The V end was cut by 5 bases, the J end by 4 bases, with 11 bases between. The CDR3 loop is CASSKSANNEKLFF. CDR3 in DNA: TGTGCCAGCAGTAAAAGCGCGAATAATGAAAAACTGTTTTTT.

Turning to this clone: The junction does not match germline at one end; this may be a read error. This rearrangement joins TRBV13 to TRBJ1-3; no definite D call. Germline CDR1 reads PRHDT; CDR2 reads FYEKMQ (reference sequence). The CDR3 consists of 11 residues. CDR3 bases: TGTGCCAGCAGCCTAGGAAACACCATATATTTT. Its translation is CASSLGNTIYF.

The DNA of the CDR3 is TGTGCCAGTAGTATTCGGGTCGCCACCGGGGAGCTGTTTTTT. Protein product: CASSIRVATGELFF. V is TRBV19 and J is TRBJ2-2; D is undetermined. Looked up from germline, CDR1 is LNHDA and CDR2 is SQIVND (reference sequence). The CDR3 spans 14 residues. Trimming took 3 bases from V and 4 from J, leaving 9 bases between them.

The genes are TRBV5-1 and TRBJ2-7, with TRBD2 matching 7 bases. The CDR3 covers 17 residues. Losses at the gene ends were 4 bases for V and 3 bases for J; bases not matched to a gene: 16. In germline, CDR1 is SGHRS, CDR2 YFSETQ. CDR3 region: CASSLRTSVGASYEQYF. The CDR3, as DNA: TGCGCCAGCAGCCTACGGACTAGTGTAGGGGCTAGCTACGAGCAGTACTTC.

The chain joins TRBV30 to TRBJ2-7; weak D call: TRBD2 (7 bases). Germline V lookup: CDR1 GTSNPN, CDR2 SVGIG (reference sequence). This CDR3 region has 14 residues. V was pared by 1 base and J by 7 bases, with 17 bases between. CDR3 DNA: TGTGCCTGGAGTGGTGGGGGGGCCTTGAAAGAGCAGTACTTC. Protein product: CAWSGGGALKEQYF.

In its sample, this clone was seen a few times. V gene TRBV28 combines with J gene TRBJ2-5; D is perhaps TRBD2 (5 bases). Germline lookup yields CDR1 MDHEN and CDR2 SYDVKM. With 10 bases removed from V and 4 bases from J, the gap between germline ends came to 10 bases. CDR3 length: 11 amino acids. The CDR3 sequence is CATRDRETQYF. CDR3 bases: TGTGCCACTCGGGATAGAGAGACCCAGTACTTC. Together with reference TRBV28 and TRBJ2-5, the CDR3 gives the full variable domain: DVKVTQSSRYLVKRTGEKVFLECVQDMDHENMFWYRQDPGLGLRLIYFSYDVKMKEKGDIPEGYSVSREKKERFSLILESASTNQTSMYLCATRDRETQYFGPGTRLLVL.

This chain's CDR3 is CASSFRNSPLHF. CDR3 nucleotide sequence: TGTGCCAGCAGCTTCAGGAATTCACCCCTCCACTTT. This chain uses TRBV5-4 with TRBJ1-6; no firm D call. This CDR3 has 12 residues. Germline CDR1 reads SGHNT; CDR2 reads YYREEE (reference sequence). V lost 2 bases to trimming and J lost 7 bases, with 4 bases between them.